This T cell receptor beta chain was captured in a study of prognosis after radiotherapy for stage I lung cancer. For the study at large: Every lung cancer patient of the non-small cell type was deemed medically inoperable.

This clonotype has a count of ten or more. Amplification of TCR beta CDR3 from genomic DNA used two-round multiplex PCR. The first round of PCR was done with primers that matched each TRBV and TRBJ gene. From the multiplex PCR reads, TCRdb called clonotypes with MiXCR, one entry per CDR3 protein. The repertoire holds some 60,000 distinct CDR3 sequences, with less than 30% as singletons. The source of this sequence is a donor at least 50 years old with non-small cell lung cancer. Sequenced here: PBMCs, sampled before or after stereotactic body radiation therapy (not recorded which).

CDR3: CASNSRDTGTDTQYF. CDR3 nucleotides: TGCGCCAGCAACAGCCGGGACACGGGCACAGATACGCAGTATTTT. The V call is TRBV10-2, the J call TRBJ2-3, with D perhaps matching TRBD1 (6 bases). CDR1 is WSHSY, CDR2 SAAADI, per germline. This CDR3 has 15 amino acids. V dropped 7 bases and J dropped 1 base, with 15 bases sitting between them.